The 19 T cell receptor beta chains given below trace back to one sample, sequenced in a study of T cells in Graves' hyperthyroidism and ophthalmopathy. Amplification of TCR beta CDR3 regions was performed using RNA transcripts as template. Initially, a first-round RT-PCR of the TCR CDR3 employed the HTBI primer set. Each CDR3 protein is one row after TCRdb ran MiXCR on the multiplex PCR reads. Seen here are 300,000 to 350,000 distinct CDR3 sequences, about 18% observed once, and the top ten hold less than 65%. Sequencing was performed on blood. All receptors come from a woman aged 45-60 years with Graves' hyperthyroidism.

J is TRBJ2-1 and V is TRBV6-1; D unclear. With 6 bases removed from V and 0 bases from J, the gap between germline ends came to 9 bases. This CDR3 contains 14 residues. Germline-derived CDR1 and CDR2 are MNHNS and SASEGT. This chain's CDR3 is CASSSYSSYNEQFF. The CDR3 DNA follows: TGTGCCAGCAGCTCGTATAGCTCCTACAATGAGCAGTTCTTC.

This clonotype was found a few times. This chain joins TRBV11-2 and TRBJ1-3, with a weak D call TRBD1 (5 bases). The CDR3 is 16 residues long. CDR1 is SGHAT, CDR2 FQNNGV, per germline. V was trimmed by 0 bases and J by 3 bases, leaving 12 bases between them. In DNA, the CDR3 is TGTGCCAGCAGCTTAGACCCGTGGGGACTTGGAAACACCATATATTTT. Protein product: CASSLDPWGLGNTIYF.

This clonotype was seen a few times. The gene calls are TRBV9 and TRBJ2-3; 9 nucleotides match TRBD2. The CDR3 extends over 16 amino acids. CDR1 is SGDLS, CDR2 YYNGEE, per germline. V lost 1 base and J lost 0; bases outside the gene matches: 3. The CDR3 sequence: CASSVSGLASTDTQYF. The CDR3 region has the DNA TGTGCCAGCAGCGTATCGGGACTAGCCAGCACAGATACGCAGTATTTT.

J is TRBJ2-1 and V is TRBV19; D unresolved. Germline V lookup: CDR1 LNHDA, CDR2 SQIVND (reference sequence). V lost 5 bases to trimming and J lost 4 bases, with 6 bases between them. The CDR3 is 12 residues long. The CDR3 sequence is CASSLKYNEQFF. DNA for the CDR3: TGTGCCAGTAGTCTCAAATACAATGAGCAGTTCTTC.

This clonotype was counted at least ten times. DNA of the CDR3: TGTGCCAGCTCACCAGGACAGGGGCTCTCCTACAATGAGCAGTTCTTC. It codes for CASSPGQGLSYNEQFF. This sequence joins TRBV18 and TRBJ2-1, with TRBD1 matching 9 bases. The V segment lost 2 bases and the J segment 0 bases; nucleotides outside the gene matches: 2. Germline values: CDR1 KGHSH, CDR2 LQKENI. This CDR3 contains 16 residues.

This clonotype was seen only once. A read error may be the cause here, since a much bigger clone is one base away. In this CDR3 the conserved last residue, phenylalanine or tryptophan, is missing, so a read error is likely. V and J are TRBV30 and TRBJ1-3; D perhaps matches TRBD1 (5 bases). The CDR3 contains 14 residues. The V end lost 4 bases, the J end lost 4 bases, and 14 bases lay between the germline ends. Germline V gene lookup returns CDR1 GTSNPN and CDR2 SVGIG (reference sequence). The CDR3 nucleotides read TGTGCCTGGAATCGAGGGGCGGGAGGAAACACCATATATTCT. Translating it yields CAWNRGAGGNTIYS.

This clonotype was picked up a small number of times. This CDR3 is CASSQDSGRNGYEQYF. For the CDR3, the DNA is TGTGCCAGCAGTCAAGATAGCGGGAGGAATGGGTACGAGCAGTACTTC. This chain uses TRBV27 with TRBJ2-7, with 10 bases that match TRBD2. The V and J ends lost 5 bases and 4 bases, in that order; junction bases with no gene match: 11. The germline gives CDR1 MNHEY, CDR2 SMNVEV (reference sequence). This CDR3 spans 16 amino acids.

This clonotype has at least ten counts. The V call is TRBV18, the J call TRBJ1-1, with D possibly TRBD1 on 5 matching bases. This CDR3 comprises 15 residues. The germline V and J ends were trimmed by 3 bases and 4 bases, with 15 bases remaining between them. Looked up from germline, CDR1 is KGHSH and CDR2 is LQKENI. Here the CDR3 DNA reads TGTGCCAGCTCACCTTATCGGGGGGTAGGCACTGAAGCTTTCTTT. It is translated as CASSPYRGVGTEAFF.

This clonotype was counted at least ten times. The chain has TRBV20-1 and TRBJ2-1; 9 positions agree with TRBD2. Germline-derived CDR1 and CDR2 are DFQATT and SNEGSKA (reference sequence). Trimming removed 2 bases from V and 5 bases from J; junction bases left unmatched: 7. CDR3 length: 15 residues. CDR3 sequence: CSARTREGGNNEQFF. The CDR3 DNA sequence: TGCAGTGCTAGAACGCGGGAGGGTGGGAACAATGAGCAGTTCTTC.

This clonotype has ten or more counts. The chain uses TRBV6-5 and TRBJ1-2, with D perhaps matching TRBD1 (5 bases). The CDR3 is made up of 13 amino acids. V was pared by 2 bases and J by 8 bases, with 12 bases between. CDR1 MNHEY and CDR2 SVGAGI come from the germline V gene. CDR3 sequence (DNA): TGTGCCAGCAGTTACGGGCAGGGCGACGGCTACACCTTC. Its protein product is CASSYGQGDGYTF.

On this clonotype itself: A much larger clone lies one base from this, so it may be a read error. CDR3 sequence reads: CASSWTRGVSDYGYTF. CDR3 coding DNA: TGTGCCAGCAGTTGGACAAGGGGCGTTTCCGACTATGGCTACACCTTC. The V call is TRBV6-2 or TRBV6-3, the J call TRBJ1-2; D perhaps matches TRBD1 (5 bases). The germline CDR1 and CDR2 sequences are MNHEY and SVGEGT. The CDR3 length is 16 residues. V was trimmed by 4 bases and J by 3 bases, leaving 18 bases between them.

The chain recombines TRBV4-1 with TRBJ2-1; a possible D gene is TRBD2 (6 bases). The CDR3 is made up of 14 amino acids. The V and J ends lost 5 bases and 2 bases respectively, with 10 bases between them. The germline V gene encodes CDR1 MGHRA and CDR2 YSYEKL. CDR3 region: CASSGGTPYNEQFF. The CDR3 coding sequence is TGCGCCAGCAGCGGGGGGACCCCCTACAATGAGCAGTTCTTC.

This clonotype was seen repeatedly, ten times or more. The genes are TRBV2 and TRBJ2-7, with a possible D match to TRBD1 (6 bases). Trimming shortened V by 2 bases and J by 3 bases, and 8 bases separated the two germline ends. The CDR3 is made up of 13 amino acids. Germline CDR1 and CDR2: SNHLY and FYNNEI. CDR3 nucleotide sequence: TGTGCCAGCAGTGAACACAGGGACTACGAGCAGTACGTC. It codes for CASSEHRDYEQYV.

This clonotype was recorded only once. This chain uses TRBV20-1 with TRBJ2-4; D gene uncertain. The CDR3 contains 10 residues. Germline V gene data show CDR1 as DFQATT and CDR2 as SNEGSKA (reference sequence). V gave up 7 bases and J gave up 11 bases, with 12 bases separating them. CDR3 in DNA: TGCAGTGTCATTTATGGAGTTCAGTACTTC. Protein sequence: CSVIYGVQYF.

The CDR3 here is CAWSVGGPWEAQYF. DNA of the CDR3: TGTGCCTGGAGTGTCGGGGGGCCCTGGGAGGCCCAGTACTTC. The chain couples TRBV30 to TRBJ2-5; a weak D match, TRBD2 (7 bases). The CDR3 is made up of 14 amino acids. V lost 0 bases to trimming and J lost 9 bases, with 17 bases between them. Germline loops: CDR1 GTSNPN, CDR2 SVGIG (reference sequence).

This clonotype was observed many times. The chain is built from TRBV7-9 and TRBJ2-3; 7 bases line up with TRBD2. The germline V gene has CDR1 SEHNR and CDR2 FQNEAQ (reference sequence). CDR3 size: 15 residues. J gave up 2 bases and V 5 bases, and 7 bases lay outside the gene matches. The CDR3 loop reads CASSQQGLTTDTQYF. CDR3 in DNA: TGTGCCAGCAGCCAGCAGGGACTAACCACAGATACGCAGTATTTT.

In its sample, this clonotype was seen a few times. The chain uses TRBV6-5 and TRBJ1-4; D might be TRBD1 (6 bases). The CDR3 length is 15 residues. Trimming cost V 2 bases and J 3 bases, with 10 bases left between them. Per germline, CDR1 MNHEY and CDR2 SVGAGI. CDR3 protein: CASSYGGLANEKLFF. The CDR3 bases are TGTGCCAGCAGTTACGGGGGGCTAGCTAATGAAAAACTGTTTTTT.

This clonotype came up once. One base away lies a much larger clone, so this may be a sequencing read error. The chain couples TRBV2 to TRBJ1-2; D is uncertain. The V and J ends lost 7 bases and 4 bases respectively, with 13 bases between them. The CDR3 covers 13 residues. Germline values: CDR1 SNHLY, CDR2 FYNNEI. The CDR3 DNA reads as TGTGCCAGCACCCAAAGGGAGAGCTATGGCTACACCTTC. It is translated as CASTQRESYGYTF.

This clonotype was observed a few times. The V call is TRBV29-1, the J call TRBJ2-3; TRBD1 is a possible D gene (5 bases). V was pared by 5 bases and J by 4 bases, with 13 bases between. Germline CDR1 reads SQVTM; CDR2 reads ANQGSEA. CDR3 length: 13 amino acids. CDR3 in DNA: TGCAGCGTTCAGGGCCGCCTGGCAGATACGCAGTATTTT. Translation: CSVQGRLADTQYF.